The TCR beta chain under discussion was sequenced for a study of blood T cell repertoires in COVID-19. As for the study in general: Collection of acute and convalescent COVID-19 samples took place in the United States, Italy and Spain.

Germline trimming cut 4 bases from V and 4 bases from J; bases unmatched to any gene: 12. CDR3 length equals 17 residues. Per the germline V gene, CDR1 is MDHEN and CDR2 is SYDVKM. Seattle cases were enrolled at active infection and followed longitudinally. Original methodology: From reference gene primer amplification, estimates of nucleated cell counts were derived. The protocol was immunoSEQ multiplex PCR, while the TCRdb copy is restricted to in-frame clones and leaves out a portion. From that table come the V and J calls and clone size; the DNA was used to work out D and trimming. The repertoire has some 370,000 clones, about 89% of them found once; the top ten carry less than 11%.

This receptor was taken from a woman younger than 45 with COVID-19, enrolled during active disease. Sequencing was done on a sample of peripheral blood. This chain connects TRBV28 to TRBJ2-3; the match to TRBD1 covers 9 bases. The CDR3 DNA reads TGTGCCAGCAGTTCAATACCCGGGACAGGGCTCGCAGATACGCAGTATTTT. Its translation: CASSSIPGTGLADTQYF. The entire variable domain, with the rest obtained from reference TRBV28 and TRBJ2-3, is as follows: DVKVTQSSRYLVKRTGEKVFLECVQDMDHENMFWYRQDPGLGLRLIYFSYDVKMKEKGDIPEGYSVSREKKERFSLILESASTNQTSMYLCASSSIPGTGLADTQYFGPGTRLTVL.